This TCR beta chain was identified in a study of cytomegalovirus exposure and HLA in healthy donors (dated 2017 in TCRdb). Some background on the complete study: In an earlier analysis of 587 of the donors, approximately 300 Gb of sequence data and 90 million to 120 million unique TCR beta sequences from 150 million to 200 million T cells were reported. Roughly 290 gigabases of sequencing data and roughly 80 million unique TCR sequences made up an early release that covered several hundred HLA-typed donors. The genetic ancestry cluster associated with self-reported Caucasian donors included over 80% of the roughly 400 genotyped donors. The aim of the study was to test whether cataloging public T cell receptors could identify signatures of past pathogen exposure. The T cell repertoires of 666 subjects were profiled by immunosequencing and related to cytomegalovirus serostatus. Along with the roughly 670-subject first cohort, a separate validation cohort of 120 different subjects was used. To predict cytomegalovirus infection status, the study combined high-throughput TCR immunosequencing, statistical association of individual TCRs with disease status, and machine learning. To study patterns of TCR occurrence, a later analysis re-analyzed previously published TCR beta repertoires from around 660 donors and added high-resolution HLA genotyping. Rather than using new phenotypic data, the later analysis identified candidate immune exposures from TCR beta sequences and from how often those sequences occurred across donors. In an earlier analysis of several hundred of the donors, high-throughput TCR beta sequencing was used to judge whether each TCR beta V gene segment behaved as functional or pseudogenic. Alongside the repertoire data, information on donor age, sex, ethnicity and CMV serostatus was compiled. In a later genetic analysis, genome-wide SNP genotypes for about 65% of the 666 donors were used, and that subset was treated as a discovery cohort. All discovery cohort repertoires had been generated using a single sequencing platform. HLA typing covered class I and class II loci at four-digit resolution. Typing coverage differed by locus: A, B, C, DRB1 and DQB1 were typed in about 620-630 donors, DQA1 in 500 to 550, DPA1 in some 570, and DPB1 in 472. Because of strong linkage in the cohort, roughly five DR-DQ haplotypes were treated as single units for association and clustering. Across 398 genotyped donors of the cohort, an average of about 250,000 unique TCR beta nucleotide sequences per donor were sequenced, and roughly a sixth of those sequences were non-productive. The paper as a whole reports these results and caveats: Several of the top co-occurrence clusters appeared to be linked to parvovirus B19, influenza, CMV and Epstein-Barr virus, according to a later analysis. The authors suggested that the approach could potentially be generalized to other disease states and immunological phenotypes. Across donors, most TCR sequences were observed very rarely, whereas some public TCRs were present in many individuals. Linkage disequilibrium might explain the correlated functional status among segregating V segments, but an unknown experimental factor could not be ruled out. For the cohort, immune exposure information was limited to CMV serostatus. Around 16 rarely observed V segments, including chromosome 9 orphons, were excluded from the earlier analysis of about 600 of the donors because counts were too low. In a later analysis, most CMV-associated TCR beta chains were found to appear HLA-restricted, with HLA associations seemingly driven largely by CMV exposure. In vitro tests confirmed that three of the cytomegalovirus-associated TCR beta chains recognize cytomegalovirus antigens. The classifier was reported to diagnose cytomegalovirus status with high specificity and sensitivity in both the original and validation cohorts. A cluster of highly shared sequence variants was judged likely to be a technical artifact of the sequencing pipeline. This cohort had only TCR beta chains sequenced, and the lack of alpha or paired-chain data limited which features could be detected. The 87-base-pair reads could not distinguish some IMGT-functional V segments, including TRBV6-2 and TRBV6-3, so those segments were excluded. When HLA alleles, especially DR and DQ, strongly co-occurred, attributing TCR associations to individual alleles was difficult. In a later genetic analysis, a missense DCLRE1C variant was associated with V-gene and J-gene trimming of TCR beta chains, and the association was replicated in an independent cohort. Because HLA typing was unavailable for some donors at each locus, only the typed subset was used in association tests. In a later analysis, HLA-associated TCR beta chains showed more clonal expansion and lower generation probabilities than non-associated chains that were equally common. Presence/absence analyses assumed roughly uniform sequencing depth across donors, an assumption that may not hold. According to a later analysis, TCR association rates differed among HLA loci, with DRB1 alleles showing the most associated TCRs and HLA-C alleles showing the fewest. In a later genetic analysis, fewer N-insertions in productive TCRs were reported among donors in an Asian-associated ancestry cluster than the roughly 670-donor mean. In an earlier analysis of roughly 560 of the donors, most TCR beta V segments were observed in productive rearrangements about 87% or about 30% of the time, broadly matching IMGT annotations. In a later analysis, 16,951 TCR beta sequences were associated with specific HLA alleles at a false discovery rate of 0.05. In the study, roughly 160 TCR beta chains were listed as associated with cytomegalovirus. A further reported finding was that TCR beta sequences accurately predicted the HLA-A and HLA-B alleles for most subjects in the first cohort.

The cohort was made up of roughly 670 healthy bone marrow donors. At the time of sampling, all cohort members were nominally healthy, though unrecorded immune exposures were likely present. The donor tested CMV seronegative, placing the donor among the 350 to 400 seronegative members of the cohort. A peripheral blood sample was collected from each donor, and TCR beta sequencing was performed on peripheral blood mononuclear cells. Genomic DNA was extracted from the blood cell samples with the Qiagen DNeasy Blood Extraction Kit. From a lookup of the germline V gene (reference sequence), CDR1 and CDR2 are GTSNPN and SVGIG. The junction shows trimming of 3 bases on V and 8 bases on J, plus 16 bases between the germline ends. The CDR3 spans 14 residues, from the cysteine through the phenylalanine. The DNA shown is the 42-base CDR3, in frame from base 1. Worth noting for this clone: This clone's antigen is unknown. No base quality information exists; no much larger clone differs at one position.

Receptor libraries were prepared by the immunoSEQ multiplex PCR assay. A mixture of 60 forward primers for TCR Vbeta segments and 13 reverse primers for TCR Jbeta segments was used in the multiplex PCR. The CDR3 region of rearranged TCR beta genes was amplified from genomic DNA by a multiplex PCR assay. The amplified TCR beta libraries were sequenced on the Illumina HiSeq System as 87-base-pair reads. The original methods were these. In a later analysis, about 80 million unique TCR beta chains were counted across the 500 to 850 repertoires, and roughly 10 million of these chains were shared by at least two donors. A nearest-neighbor algorithm error-corrected the raw reads and collapsed the reads into unique sequences, merging closely related sequences to remove PCR and sequencing errors. V, D and J gene segments were assigned by aligning CDR3 sequences to IMGT reference sequences. Each retained sequence needed at least a six-nucleotide match to both a V gene segment and a J gene segment. A rearrangement was called productive if the CDR3 had no stop codons and remained in frame with V and J, and every other rearrangement was called non-productive. Following IMGT convention, CDR3 was defined as the stretch from the second conserved V-encoded cysteine to the conserved J-encoded phenylalanine. The earlier analysis of some 580 of the donors excluded any sequence lacking an unambiguous match to a single V gene segment. An earlier analysis of 587 of the donors called V segments functional above 56.7% productive rearrangements and segregating when the between-donor standard deviation exceeded 5%. A statistical classification framework was built for diagnosing cytomegalovirus status from the catalog of TCR beta chain sequences. A later analysis assigned V and J genes by comparing TCR nucleotide sequences with IMGT/GENE-DB human TR gene sequences. The TCRdist pipeline was used in a later analysis to assign CDR3 sequences and most-parsimonious VDJ recombination scenarios. In a later analysis, each TCR beta chain was defined by its CDR3 amino acid sequence together with its V-gene family, and reads without a unique V-gene family were excluded. As a way to deal with suspected cross-contamination and a sequencing artifact, a later analysis dropped 500 to 700 nucleotide sequences that were highly shared and had low generation probability. A later analysis calculated a clonal expansion index for each public chain from normalized within-repertoire ranks of inferred template counts. In a later analysis, generation probabilities were computed using a VDJ recombination model fitted to out-of-frame rearrangements, and the results were checked against IGoR. In a later analysis, TCR-TCR, TCR-HLA and TCR-CMV co-occurrence was scored with hypergeometric tests, and a repertoire-size bias correction was applied to TCR pairs. To estimate false discovery rates, a later analysis permuted the HLA or CMV assignments 20 times. A later analysis grouped co-occurring TCRs with DBSCAN, adding TCRdist sequence similarity when clustering within HLA-allele-positive subsets. Co-occurrence clustering excluded repertoires with fewer than 30,000 or more than 120,000 public chains, plus five with anomalous nucleotide sharing. TCRdb mirrors the immuneACCESS table, restricted to in-frame sequences. Some clones are absent from its copies; in checked studies, under half trace to an unresolved V gene, and the reason for the others is unknown. V and J calls and clone size follow that table, whereas D and trimming were derived from the DNA. The sample contains about 130,000 clones, 80% to 85% of them found a single time. Of the sample, over 1% is held by the ten largest clones.

The V and J genes are TRBV30 and TRBJ1-4; no D gene is confidently identified. The receptor's source is a boy aged 5-17 years in good health and CMV-seronegative. Input material: PBMCs. The CDR3 sequence is CAWSPFSSREKLFF. The base sequence is TGTGCCTGGAGCCCGTTCTCCTCACGGGAAAAACTGTTTTTT.